The clone carrying this T cell receptor (beta chain) was counted many times. Deletions cut 3 bases from V and 7 bases from J, with 16 bases between. The CDR3 is 15 residues long. CDR1 is ENHRY and CDR2 is SYGVKD in the germline V gene. The entry originates in a study of T cells in Graves' hyperthyroidism and ophthalmopathy. Overall study: Before any treatment, at initial diagnosis, peripheral blood was collected.

Researchers amplified the TCR beta CDR3 regions from RNA transcripts. Carried out on the TCR CDR3, a first-round RT-PCR used the HTBI primer set. MiXCR was run by TCRdb on the multiplex PCR reads, yielding one entry per CDR3 protein. Of 480,000 or so distinct CDR3 sequences listed, roughly an eighth are singletons. Sequencing used blood. This sequence originates from a woman between 18 and 29 years old with Graves' hyperthyroidism. The chain is built from TRBV10-3 and TRBJ2-4, with D possibly TRBD2 on 6 matching bases. The CDR3 region is CAISEVTHGRNIQYF. For the CDR3, the DNA is TGTGCCATCAGTGAAGTGACCCATGGGAGGAACATTCAGTACTTC.